These T cell receptor beta chains were read from a single sample in a study of response to subunit inactivated influenza vaccine. Via MiXCR, TCRdb re-called the RT-PCR reads, giving one row per CDR3 protein. The sample gives about 800,000 distinct CDR3 sequences, about 20% of which show up once; approximately 10% is in the top ten. Sequencing used PBMCs from blood, obtained less than 6 days after vaccination. Receptors originate from a man aged 50 or older who received an inactivated influenza vaccine. Both conserved end residues are trimmed from each CDR3.

v_call: TRBV28
j_call: TRBJ2-7
cdr3_aa: ASSLSAPSYEQY

v_call: TRBV12-3/TRBV12-4
j_call: TRBJ2-5
cdr3_aa: ASSLTLGGETQY

v_call: TRBV6-5
j_call: TRBJ1-4
cdr3_aa: ASSYLDRGANEKLF

v_call: TRBV11-2
j_call: TRBJ2-3
cdr3_aa: ASSLGRGLRNTQY

v_call: TRBV29-1
j_call: TRBJ2-7
cdr3_aa: SVAREIHEQY

v_call: TRBV20-1
j_call: TRBJ2-1
cdr3_aa: SARDRAPYNEQF

v_call: TRBV27
j_call: TRBJ2-1
cdr3_aa: ASRVIGSHEQF

v_call: TRBV7-2
j_call: TRBJ2-1
cdr3_aa: ASSFLAANEQF

v_call: TRBV29-1
j_call: TRBJ2-7
cdr3_aa: SVGTTPGGGPYEQY

v_call: TRBV7-3
j_call: TRBJ2-1
cdr3_aa: ASSPKDRYEQF

v_call: TRBV16
j_call: TRBJ1-5
cdr3_aa: ASSPRAGLNNQPQH

v_call: TRBV7-9
j_call: TRBJ1-2
cdr3_aa: ASSVTPGYGYT

v_call: TRBV11-2
j_call: TRBJ2-7
cdr3_aa: ASSLPFGATPY

v_call: TRBV5-6
j_call: TRBJ2-3
cdr3_aa: ASTTPGTGNTDTQY

v_call: TRBV5-1
j_call: TRBJ1-1
cdr3_aa: ASTDRGNTEAF

v_call: TRBV20-1
j_call: TRBJ2-1
cdr3_aa: SARGTSGRKYNEQF

v_call: TRBV20-1
j_call: TRBJ2-7
cdr3_aa: SASGGRNVYEQY

v_call: TRBV7-8
j_call: TRBJ2-5
cdr3_aa: ASSLVQGYQETQY

v_call: TRBV4-1
j_call: TRBJ2-5
cdr3_aa: ASSRAGLQETQY

v_call: TRBV9
j_call: TRBJ1-1
cdr3_aa: ASRAGLMNTEAF